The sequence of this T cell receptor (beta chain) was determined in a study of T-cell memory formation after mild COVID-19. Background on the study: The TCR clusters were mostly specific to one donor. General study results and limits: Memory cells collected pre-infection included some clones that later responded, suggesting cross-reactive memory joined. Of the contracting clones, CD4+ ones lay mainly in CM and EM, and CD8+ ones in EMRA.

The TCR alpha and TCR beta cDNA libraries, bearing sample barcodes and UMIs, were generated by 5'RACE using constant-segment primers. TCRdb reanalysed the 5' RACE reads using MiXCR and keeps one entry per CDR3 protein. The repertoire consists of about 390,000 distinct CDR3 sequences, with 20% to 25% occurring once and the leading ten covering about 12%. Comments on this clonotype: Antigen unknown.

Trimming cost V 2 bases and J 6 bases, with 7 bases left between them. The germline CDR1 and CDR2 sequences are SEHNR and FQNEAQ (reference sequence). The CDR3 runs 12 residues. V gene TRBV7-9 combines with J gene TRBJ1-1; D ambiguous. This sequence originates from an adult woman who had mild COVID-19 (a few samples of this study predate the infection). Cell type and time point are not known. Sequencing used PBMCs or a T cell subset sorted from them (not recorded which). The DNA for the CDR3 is TGTGCCAGCAGCTTAACCCCCCCTGAAGCTTTCTTT. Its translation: CASSLTPPEAFF.